This T cell receptor beta chain was identified during a study of chemoradiotherapy in HPV16-positive cancers. For the study at large: Candidate HPV-specific clones and shared TCR motifs came from a couple of HPV16-positive patients. The study's findings and limits: Only a couple of HPV16-positive patients supplied the functional HPV-specificity definition. HPV-responsive T-cell expansion during chemoradiotherapy was linked to improved recurrence-free survival in HPV16-positive patients.

Repeated repertoire sampling spanned the course of chemoradiotherapy. In the case of this clone: As yet, its antigen is unknown.

Sequencing was performed with immunoSEQ multiplex PCR; in TCRdb, only in-frame clones are kept and a portion is missing. This sample yields about 15,000 clones, of which around nine tenths are seen a single time; less than 2.5% belongs to the top ten. The receptor was isolated from a human donor with HPV-associated anogenital cancer. This specimen was blood, taken from a patient who underwent chemoradiotherapy.

DNA for the CDR3: TGTGCCAGCAGCTTACCTCCCTGGGGACAAAGCACAGATACGCAGTATTTT. Translation gives CASSLPPWGQSTDTQYF. This sequence joins TRBV7-9 and TRBJ2-3; D might be TRBD1 (6 bases). The CDR3 has 17 amino acids. V was trimmed by 2 bases and J by 0 bases, leaving 15 bases between them. CDR1 and CDR2 from the germline V gene are SEHNR and FQNEAQ (reference sequence).